This passage covers 8 T cell receptor beta chains from one sample sequenced in a study of T cell responses to AZD1222 COVID-19 vaccine (dated by TCRdb to the early 2020s). The time point label, read with the paper, signifies: about 28 days (+/-7) after the second vaccine dose. The library was obtained by the immunoSEQ multiplex PCR assay. TCRdb provides this immuneACCESS table in a form limited to in-frame rearrangements. Some clones are lacking; in checked studies, under half of them reflect an unresolved V gene, and why the rest are absent is not known. The table for this sample lists 90,000 to 120,000 clones; nearly 90% of them were counted only once. Together, the top ten hold roughly 5% of the sample. Sequencing used peripheral blood, obtained 28 days after the second AZD1222 dose. The receptors were gathered from an adult who received the AZD1222 COVID-19 vaccine.

The V call is TRBV6-5, the J call TRBJ2-5; the match to TRBD2 covers 7 bases. J lost 2 bases, V lost 0 bases, and 3 bases had no gene match. This CDR3 has 15 amino acids. Germline CDR1 is MNHEY and CDR2 is SVGAGI. CDR3: CASSYSAGVQETQYF. CDR3 bases: TGTGCCAGCAGTTACTCCGCGGGGGTACAAGAGACCCAGTACTTC.

V is TRBV13 and J is TRBJ2-1; D possibly corresponds to TRBD1 (6 bases). This CDR3 comprises 16 residues. Germline values: CDR1 PRHDT, CDR2 FYEKMQ (reference sequence). The V end lost 3 bases, the J end lost 3 bases, and 15 bases lay between the germline ends. The CDR3 reads CASSLGQGIYYNEQFF. CDR3 DNA sequence: TGTGCCAGCAGCTTGGGGCAGGGGATATACTACAATGAGCAGTTCTTC.

On this clone itself: A read error may produce the germline difference seen at one junction end. V usage is TRBV10-1 and J usage is TRBJ1-1; weak D call: TRBD1 (6 bases). CDR3 length equals 13 residues. The germline gives CDR1 WNHNN, CDR2 SYGVQD (reference sequence). The CDR3 region has the DNA TGCGTCAGCAGCCGTCAGGGGCGGACTGAAGCTTTCTTT. Protein product: CVSSRQGRTEAFF.

This clone was detected once. V and J are TRBV11-3 and TRBJ2-1, with 9 bases fitting TRBD2. J lost 7 bases, V lost 2 bases, and 6 bases had no gene match. The CDR3 sequence is 15 residues long. Per the germline V gene, CDR1 is SGHNT and CDR2 is YENEEA. This CDR3 is CASSLYGGGGNEQFF. CDR3 nucleotide sequence: TGTGCCAGCAGCTTATATGGCGGGGGGGGGAATGAGCAGTTCTTC.

The chain is built from TRBV19 and TRBJ1-2; possibly TRBD1 for D (5 bases). The CDR3 spans 13 residues. V dropped 6 bases and J dropped 0 bases, with 8 bases sitting between them. Germline V gives CDR1 LNHDA, CDR2 SQIVND (reference sequence). CDR3: CASRTGPNYGYTF. CDR3 sequence (DNA): TGTGCCAGTAGAACAGGACCTAACTATGGCTACACCTTC.

The chain uses TRBV27 and TRBJ2-2; TRBD1 is a possible D gene (5 bases). Germline values: CDR1 MNHEY, CDR2 SMNVEV (reference sequence). The V end was cut by 4 bases, the J end by 5 bases, with 14 bases between. CDR3 length: 15 amino acids. This CDR3 is CASSSRKGNTGELFF. Here the CDR3 DNA reads TGTGCCAGCAGTTCGAGGAAGGGGAATACCGGGGAGCTGTTTTTT.

This clone was counted once. This rearrangement joins TRBV7-6 to TRBJ2-5; 11 bases are shared with TRBD2. The CDR3 runs to 18 residues. The J segment lost 2 bases and the V segment lost 4 bases, leaving 12 bases of the junction unmatched. CDR1 is SGHVS, CDR2 FNYEAQ, per germline. The CDR3: CASSSRSWGLADQETQYF. The CDR3 DNA reads TGTGCCAGCAGCTCTCGCTCCTGGGGACTAGCGGATCAAGAGACCCAGTACTTC.

The chain uses TRBV2 and TRBJ2-3, with unresolved D. The CDR3 loop spans 16 amino acids. Germline CDR1 is SNHLY and CDR2 is FYNNEI. Trimming stripped 0 bases from V and 3 bases from J, with 13 bases between. In DNA, the CDR3 is TGTGCCAGCAGTGAAGCGGGCCTCCCAAGGACAGATACGCAGTATTTT. It yields the protein CASSEAGLPRTDTQYF.